This T cell receptor beta chain is drawn from a study of blood T cell repertoires in COVID-19. Sequencing was performed with immunoSEQ multiplex PCR; in TCRdb, only in-frame clones are kept and a portion is missing. Here the sample spans some 21,000 clones, around 90% being singletons. The sequence came from a human donor in a cohort sampled during active COVID-19. Specimen: peripheral blood.

The CDR3 region has the DNA TGCGCCAGCAGTGAAGGCCCGGGGCAGTACTTC. Translated: CASSEGPGQYF. V gene TRBV10-2 combines with J gene TRBJ2-7; D unresolved. CDR3 length equals 11 residues. CDR1 and CDR2 (germline): WSHSY, SAAADI. V was cut by 3 bases and J by 9 bases, with 9 bases left in between.